This TCR beta chain originates from a study of Graves' ophthalmopathy and Graves' hyperthyroidism. General study results and limits: A model built from 13 signatures distinguished ophthalmopathy from stable hyperthyroidism with approximately 88% sensitivity and 81.08% specificity. Its predictions of ophthalmopathy progression gave the model 60% to 71% sensitivity and roughly 72% specificity. Most thyroid clonotypes expanded beyond 0.001 frequency were also found in blood.

The CDR3 runs to 18 residues. V shed 0 bases and J 4 bases; nucleotides not matched to a gene: 12. Germline V gives CDR1 MGHDK, CDR2 SYGVNS. From RNA, the CDR3 regions of TCR beta chains were amplified and sequenced. First-round RT-PCR relied on HTBI primers, and a second-round multiplex PCR came next. One entry per CDR3 protein, called by TCRdb with MiXCR from the multiplex PCR reads. Among approximately 1.2 million distinct CDR3 sequences listed, 35% to 40% were seen once. This clonotype was seen many times. What it binds is not known. Patients with other autoimmune diseases, uncontrolled infections, pregnancy or lactation were excluded.

The sequence came from an adult man with Graves' hyperthyroidism. The rearrangement links TRBV25-1 to TRBJ1-2, with 9 bases fitting TRBD1. Source material: peripheral blood or thyroid tissue (not recorded which). CDR3 sequence: CASSEYKGRDRGSYGYTF. The CDR3 region has the DNA TGTGCCAGCAGTGAATATAAAGGTCGAGACAGGGGGTCCTATGGCTACACCTTC.